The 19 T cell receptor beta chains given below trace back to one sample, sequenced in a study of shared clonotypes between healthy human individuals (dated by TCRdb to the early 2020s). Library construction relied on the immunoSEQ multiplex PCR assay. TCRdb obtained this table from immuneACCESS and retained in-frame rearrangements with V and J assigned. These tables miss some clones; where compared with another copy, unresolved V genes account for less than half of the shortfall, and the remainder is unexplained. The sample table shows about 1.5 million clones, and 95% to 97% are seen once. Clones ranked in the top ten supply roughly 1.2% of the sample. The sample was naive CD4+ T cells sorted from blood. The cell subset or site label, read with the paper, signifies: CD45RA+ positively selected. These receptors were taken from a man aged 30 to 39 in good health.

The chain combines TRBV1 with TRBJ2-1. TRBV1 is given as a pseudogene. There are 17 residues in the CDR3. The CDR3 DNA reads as TGCACCCGCGCCGACCCGCCGGGACCTCACTCTAATAATGAGCAGTTCTTC. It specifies CTRADPPGPHSNNEQFF.

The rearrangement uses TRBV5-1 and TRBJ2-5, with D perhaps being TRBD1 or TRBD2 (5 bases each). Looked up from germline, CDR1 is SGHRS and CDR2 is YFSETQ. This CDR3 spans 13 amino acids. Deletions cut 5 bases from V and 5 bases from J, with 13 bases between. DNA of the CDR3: TGCGCCAGCAGGGTGGCAGGGACGGAGACCCAGTACTTC. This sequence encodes CASRVAGTETQYF.

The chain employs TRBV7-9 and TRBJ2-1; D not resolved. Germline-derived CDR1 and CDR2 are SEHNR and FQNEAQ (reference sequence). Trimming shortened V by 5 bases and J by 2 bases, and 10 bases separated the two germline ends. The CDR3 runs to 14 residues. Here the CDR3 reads CASSLPGPYNEQFF. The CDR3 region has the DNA TGTGCCAGCAGCCTCCCGGGCCCCTACAATGAGCAGTTCTTC. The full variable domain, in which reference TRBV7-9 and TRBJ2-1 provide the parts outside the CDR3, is DTGVSQNPRHKITKRGQNVTFRCDPISEHNRLYWYRQTLGQGPEFLTYFQNEAQLEKSRLLSDRFSAERPKGSFSTLEIQRTEQGDSAMYLCASSLPGPYNEQFFGPGTRLTVL.

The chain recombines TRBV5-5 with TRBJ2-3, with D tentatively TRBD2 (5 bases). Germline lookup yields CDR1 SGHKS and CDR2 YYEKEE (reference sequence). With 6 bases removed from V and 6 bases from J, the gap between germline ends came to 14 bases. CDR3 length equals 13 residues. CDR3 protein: CASNDVGGDTQYF. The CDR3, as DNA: TGTGCCAGCAACGACGTAGGAGGTGATACGCAGTATTTT.

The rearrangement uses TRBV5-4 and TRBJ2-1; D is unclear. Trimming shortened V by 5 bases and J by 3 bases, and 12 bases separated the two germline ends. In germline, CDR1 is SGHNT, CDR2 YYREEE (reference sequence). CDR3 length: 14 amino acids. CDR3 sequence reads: CASSKRQDYNEQFF. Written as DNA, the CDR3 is TGTGCCAGCAGTAAGAGACAAGACTACAATGAGCAGTTCTTC.

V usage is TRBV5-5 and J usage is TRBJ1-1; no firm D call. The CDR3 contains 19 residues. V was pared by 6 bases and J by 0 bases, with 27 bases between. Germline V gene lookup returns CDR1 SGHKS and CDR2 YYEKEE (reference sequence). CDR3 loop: CASIPAAPSPPLLNTEAFF. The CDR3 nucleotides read TGTGCCAGCATCCCGGCGGCCCCCTCCCCACCCCTGCTGAACACTGAAGCTTTCTTT.

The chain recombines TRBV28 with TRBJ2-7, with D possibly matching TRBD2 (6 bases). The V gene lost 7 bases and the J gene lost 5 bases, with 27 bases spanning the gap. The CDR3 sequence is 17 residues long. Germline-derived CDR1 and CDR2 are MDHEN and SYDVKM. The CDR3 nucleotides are TGTGCCAGCATCGGGGGAAAGGGGTCAGACCTTCAAGACGAGCAGTACTTC. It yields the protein CASIGGKGSDLQDEQYF.

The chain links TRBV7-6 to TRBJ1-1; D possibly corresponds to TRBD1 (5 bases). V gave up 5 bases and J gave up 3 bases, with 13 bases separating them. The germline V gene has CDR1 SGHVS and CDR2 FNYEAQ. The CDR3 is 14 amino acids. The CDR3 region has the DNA TGTGCCAGCAGCGACCCATGGGGCGACACTGAAGCTTTCTTT. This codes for CASSDPWGDTEAFF.

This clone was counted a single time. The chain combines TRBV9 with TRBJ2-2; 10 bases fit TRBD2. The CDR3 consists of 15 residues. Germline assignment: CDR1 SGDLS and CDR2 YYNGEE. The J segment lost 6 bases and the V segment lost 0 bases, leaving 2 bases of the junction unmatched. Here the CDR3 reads CASSVESGRAGELFF. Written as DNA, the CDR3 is TGTGCCAGCAGCGTAGAGAGCGGGAGGGCCGGGGAGCTGTTTTTT.

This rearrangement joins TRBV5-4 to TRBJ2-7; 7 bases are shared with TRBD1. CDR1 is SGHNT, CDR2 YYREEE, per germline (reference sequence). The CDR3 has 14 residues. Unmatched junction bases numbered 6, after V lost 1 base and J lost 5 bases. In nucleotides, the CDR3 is TGTGCCAGCAGCTTGAAGCAGGGGGACCACGAGCAGTACTTC. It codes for CASSLKQGDHEQYF.

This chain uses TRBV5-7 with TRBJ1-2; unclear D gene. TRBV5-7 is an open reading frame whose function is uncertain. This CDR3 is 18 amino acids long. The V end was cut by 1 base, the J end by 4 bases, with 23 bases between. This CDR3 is CASSLRFPGSDPAYGYTF. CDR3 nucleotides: TGTGCCAGCAGCTTGCGGTTCCCGGGCAGCGACCCCGCCTATGGCTACACCTTC.

CDR3 sequence reads: CASGEGAPAFF. The CDR3, as DNA: TGTGCCAGTGGTGAAGGGGCCCCAGCTTTCTTT. This chain connects TRBV19 to TRBJ1-1; D is perhaps TRBD1 (5 bases). V lost 8 bases and J 10 bases, leaving 14 bases between the germline ends. Germline-derived CDR1 and CDR2 are LNHDA and SQIVND (reference sequence). This CDR3 has 11 amino acids.

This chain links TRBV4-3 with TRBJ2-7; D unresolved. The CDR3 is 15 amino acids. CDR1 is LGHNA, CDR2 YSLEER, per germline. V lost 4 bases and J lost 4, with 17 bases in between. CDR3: CASSPEARTPYEQYF. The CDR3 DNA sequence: TGCGCCAGCAGCCCCGAAGCACGGACCCCATACGAGCAGTACTTC.

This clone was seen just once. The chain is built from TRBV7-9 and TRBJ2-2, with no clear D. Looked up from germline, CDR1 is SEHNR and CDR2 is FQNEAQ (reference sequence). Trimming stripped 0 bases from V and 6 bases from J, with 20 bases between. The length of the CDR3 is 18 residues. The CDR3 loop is CASSLARYGGGPPGELFF. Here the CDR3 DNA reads TGTGCCAGCAGCTTAGCGCGTTACGGTGGTGGGCCCCCCGGGGAGCTGTTTTTT. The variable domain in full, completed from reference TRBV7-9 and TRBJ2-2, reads DTGVSQNPRHKITKRGQNVTFRCDPISEHNRLYWYRQTLGQGPEFLTYFQNEAQLEKSRLLSDRFSAERPKGSFSTLEIQRTEQGDSAMYLCASSLARYGGGPPGELFFGEGSRLTVL.

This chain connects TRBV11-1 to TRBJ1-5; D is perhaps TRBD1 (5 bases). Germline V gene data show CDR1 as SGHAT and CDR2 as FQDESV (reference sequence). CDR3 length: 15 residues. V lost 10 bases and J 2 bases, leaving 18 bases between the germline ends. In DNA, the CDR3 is TGTGCCACCTCTCCTTCCAGGGACGGCAATCAGCCCCAGCATTTT. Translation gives CATSPSRDGNQPQHF.

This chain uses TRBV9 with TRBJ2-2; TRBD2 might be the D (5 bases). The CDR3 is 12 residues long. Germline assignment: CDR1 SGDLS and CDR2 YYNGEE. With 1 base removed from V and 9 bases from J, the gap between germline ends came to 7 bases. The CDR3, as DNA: TGTGCCAGCAGCGTACGAGGGCGGGAGCTGTTTTTT. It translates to CASSVRGRELFF.

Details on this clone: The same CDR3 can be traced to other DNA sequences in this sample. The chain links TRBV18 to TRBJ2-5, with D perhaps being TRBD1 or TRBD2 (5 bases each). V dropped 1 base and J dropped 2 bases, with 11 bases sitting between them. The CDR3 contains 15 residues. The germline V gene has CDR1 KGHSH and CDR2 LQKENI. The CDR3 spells CASSPLGTPQETQYF. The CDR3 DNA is TGTGCCAGCTCACCACTGGGGACCCCACAAGAGACCCAGTACTTC.

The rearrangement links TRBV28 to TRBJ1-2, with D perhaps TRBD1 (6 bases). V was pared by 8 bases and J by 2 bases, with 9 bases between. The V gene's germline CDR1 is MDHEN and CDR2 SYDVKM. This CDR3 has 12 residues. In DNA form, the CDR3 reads TGTGCCAGCCACAGGGAAAACTATGGCTACACCTTC. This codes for CASHRENYGYTF.

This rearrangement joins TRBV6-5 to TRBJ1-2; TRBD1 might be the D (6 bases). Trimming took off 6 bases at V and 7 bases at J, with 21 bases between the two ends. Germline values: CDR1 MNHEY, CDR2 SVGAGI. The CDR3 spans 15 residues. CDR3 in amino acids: CASSETTGPLSGYTF. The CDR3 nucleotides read TGTGCCAGCAGCGAGACAACAGGGCCTTTGAGTGGCTACACCTTC.